Detailed here is one T cell receptor (beta chain). Its cognate antigen is unknown. This record comes from a study of shared clonotypes between healthy human individuals. Broader study findings: Sorted-subset sequencing, rarefaction showed, was incomplete despite large depth.

CD45RA+ naive and CD45RA-negative memory subsets were separated from CD4+ cells. This CDR3 is built from 15 residues. Germline V gene data show CDR1 as MNHEY and CDR2 as SMNVEV (reference sequence). With V trimmed by 6 bases and J by 2 bases, 8 bases remained unmatched. Assay: immunoSEQ multiplex PCR; the TCRdb copy retains only in-frame clones and omits some. The sample includes around 980,000 clones, around three quarters of them seen just once. The chain couples TRBV27 to TRBJ1-2, with 8 bases fitting TRBD1. Sequencing was done on a sample of memory CD4+ T cells from PBMCs. Subset described: CD45RA-negative fraction. This receptor was obtained from a man aged 18 to 35 in good health. Some clones in this sample may be carry-over from other donors' samples. This CDR3 reads CASRPQGAPNYGYTF. The CDR3 DNA is TGTGCCAGCAGGCCCCAGGGGGCGCCCAACTATGGCTACACCTTC.